These 5 T cell receptor beta chains came from one sample sequenced in a study of blood T cell repertoires in COVID-19. The method was immunoSEQ multiplex PCR; TCRdb's version includes in-frame clones alone and lacks a portion of them. The sample lists 24,000 or so clones; around nine tenths were seen once. The sequencing sample was made of peripheral blood. The receptor source for this set is a human donor in a cohort sampled during active COVID-19. The donor label of this sample is uncertain.

The rearrangement uses TRBV6-5 and TRBJ2-3, with 10 bases matching TRBD1. Germline V gene sequence: CDR1 MNHEY, CDR2 SVGAGI. This CDR3 is 15 amino acids long. V shed 7 bases and J 3 bases; nucleotides not matched to a gene: 7. The CDR3 loop reads CASTPGQGRTDTQYF. CDR3 nucleotides: TGTGCCAGCACCCCGGGACAGGGGAGGACAGATACGCAGTATTTT.

Only a few counts were recorded for this clone. The chain has TRBV6-2 or TRBV6-3 and TRBJ1-6, with TRBD1 as a possible D gene (6 bases). The CDR3 is made up of 15 amino acids. The V gene's germline CDR1 is MNHEY and CDR2 SVGEGT. Trimming took off 0 bases at V and 6 bases at J, with 9 bases between the two ends. CDR3 amino acids: CASSYSTGSNSPLHF. The CDR3 coding sequence is TGTGCCAGCAGTTACTCTACAGGGAGTAATTCACCCCTCCACTTT.

The V and J genes are TRBV12-3 or TRBV12-4 and TRBJ1-2, with D uncertain. This CDR3 is built from 13 residues. Trimming pared 1 base from V and 6 bases from J, leaving 9 bases between. For the CDR3, the DNA is TGTGCCAGCAGTTTAGACGGGGTAAATGGCTACACCTTC. It translates to CASSLDGVNGYTF.

CDR3 sequence reads: CSGGRGTQGTDTQYF. For the CDR3, the DNA is TGCAGCGGCGGACGTGGGACTCAAGGCACAGATACGCAGTATTTT. The V gene is TRBV29-1, the J gene TRBJ2-3; a weak D match, TRBD2 (6 bases). CDR1 is SQVTM, CDR2 ANQGSEA, per germline. The CDR3 totals 15 residues. V was trimmed by 7 bases and J by 1 base, leaving 18 bases between them.

This chain joins TRBV5-1 and TRBJ1-4, with 11 nucleotides matching TRBD1. This CDR3 has 17 residues. V dropped 4 bases and J dropped 7; count of bases not matched to a gene: 12. Looked up from germline, CDR1 is SGHRS and CDR2 is YFSETQ. CDR3 amino acids: CASSDKLRTGGFEKLFF. CDR3 bases: TGCGCCAGCAGCGATAAACTTCGGACAGGGGGCTTTGAAAAACTGTTTTTT.